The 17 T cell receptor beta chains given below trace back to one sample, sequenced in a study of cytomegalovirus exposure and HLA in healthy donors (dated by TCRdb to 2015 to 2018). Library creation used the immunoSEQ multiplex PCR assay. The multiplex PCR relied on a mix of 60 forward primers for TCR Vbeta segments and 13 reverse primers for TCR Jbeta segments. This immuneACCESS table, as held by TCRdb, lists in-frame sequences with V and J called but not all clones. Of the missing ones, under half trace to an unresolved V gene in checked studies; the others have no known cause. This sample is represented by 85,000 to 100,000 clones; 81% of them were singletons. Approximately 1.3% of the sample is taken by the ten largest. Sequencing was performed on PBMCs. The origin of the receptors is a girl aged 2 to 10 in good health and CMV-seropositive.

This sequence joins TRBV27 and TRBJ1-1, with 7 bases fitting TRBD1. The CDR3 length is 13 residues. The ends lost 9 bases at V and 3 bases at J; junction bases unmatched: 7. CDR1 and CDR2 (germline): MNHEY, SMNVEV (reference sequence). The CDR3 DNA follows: TGTGCCAGTTACAGGGGCGTGGACACTGAAGCTTTCTTT. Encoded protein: CASYRGVDTEAFF.

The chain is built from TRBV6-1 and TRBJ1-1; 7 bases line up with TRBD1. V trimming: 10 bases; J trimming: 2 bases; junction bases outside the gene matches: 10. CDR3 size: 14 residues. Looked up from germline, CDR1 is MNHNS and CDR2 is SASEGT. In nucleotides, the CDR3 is TGTGCCACTATATGGGACAGAATAAACACTGAAGCTTTCTTT. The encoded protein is CATIWDRINTEAFF.

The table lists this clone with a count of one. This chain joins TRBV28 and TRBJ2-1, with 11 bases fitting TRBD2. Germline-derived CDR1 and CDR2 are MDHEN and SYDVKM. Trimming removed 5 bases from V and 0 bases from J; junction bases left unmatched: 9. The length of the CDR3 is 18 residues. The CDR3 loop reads CASSTGTSGKSSYNEQFF. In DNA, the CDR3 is TGTGCCAGCAGTACCGGGACTAGCGGTAAGAGCTCCTACAATGAGCAGTTCTTC.

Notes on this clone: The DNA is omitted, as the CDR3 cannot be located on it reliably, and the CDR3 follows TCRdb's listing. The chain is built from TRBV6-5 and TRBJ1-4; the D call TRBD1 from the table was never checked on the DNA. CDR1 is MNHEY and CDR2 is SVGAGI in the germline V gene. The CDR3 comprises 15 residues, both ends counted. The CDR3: CASSSSTGRNEKLFF.

CDR3 loop: CAWSDFQGFNEKLFF. CDR3 nucleotides: TGTGCCTGGAGTGACTTTCAGGGTTTTAATGAAAAACTGTTTTTT. V usage is TRBV30 and J usage is TRBJ1-4; D may be TRBD1 (5 bases). The V end lost 1 base, the J end lost 4 bases, and 13 bases lay between the germline ends. Germline CDR1 and CDR2: GTSNPN and SVGIG (reference sequence). The CDR3 covers 15 residues.

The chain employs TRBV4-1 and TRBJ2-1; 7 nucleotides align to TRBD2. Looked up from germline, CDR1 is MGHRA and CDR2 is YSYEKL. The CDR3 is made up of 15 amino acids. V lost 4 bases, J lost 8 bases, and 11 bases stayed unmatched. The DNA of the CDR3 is TGCGCCAGCAGCCTCGGACTAGTCTCATTTCATGAGCAGTTCTTC. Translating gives CASSLGLVSFHEQFF.

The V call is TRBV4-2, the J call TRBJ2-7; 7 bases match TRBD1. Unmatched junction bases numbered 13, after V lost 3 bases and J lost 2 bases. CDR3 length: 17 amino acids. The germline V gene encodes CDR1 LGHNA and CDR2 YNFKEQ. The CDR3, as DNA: TGTGCCAGCAGCCAGCGCGTGACAGGGAACCTAGCCTACGAGCAGTACTTC. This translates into CASSQRVTGNLAYEQYF.

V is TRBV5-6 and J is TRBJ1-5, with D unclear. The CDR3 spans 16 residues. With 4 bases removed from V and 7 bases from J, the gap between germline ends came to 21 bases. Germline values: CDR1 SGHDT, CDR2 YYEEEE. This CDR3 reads CASSLGEGGGTQPQHF. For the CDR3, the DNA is TGTGCCAGCAGCCTGGGCGAGGGTGGTGGCACGCAGCCCCAGCATTTT.

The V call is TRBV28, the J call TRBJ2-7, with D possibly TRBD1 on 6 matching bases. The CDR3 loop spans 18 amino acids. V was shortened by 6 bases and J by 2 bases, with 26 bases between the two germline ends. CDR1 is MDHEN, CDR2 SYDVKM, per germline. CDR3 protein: CASRTRILTGTRTYEQYF. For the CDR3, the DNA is TGTGCCAGCAGGACAAGGATCCTAACGGGGACAAGGACCTACGAGCAGTACTTC.

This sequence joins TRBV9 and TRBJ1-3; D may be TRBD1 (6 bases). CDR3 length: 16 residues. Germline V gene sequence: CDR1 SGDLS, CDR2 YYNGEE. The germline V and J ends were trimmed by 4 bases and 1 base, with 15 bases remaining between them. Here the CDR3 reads CASSLTLTGSGNTIYF. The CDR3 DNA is TGTGCCAGCAGCCTCACACTTACAGGGTCTGGAAACACCATATATTTT.

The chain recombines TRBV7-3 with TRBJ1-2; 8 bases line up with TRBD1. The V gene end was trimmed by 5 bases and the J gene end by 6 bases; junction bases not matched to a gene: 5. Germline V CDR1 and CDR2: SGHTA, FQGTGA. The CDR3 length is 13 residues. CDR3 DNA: TGTGCCAGCAGCCTCGGACAGGGCAATGGCTACACCTTC. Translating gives CASSLGQGNGYTF.

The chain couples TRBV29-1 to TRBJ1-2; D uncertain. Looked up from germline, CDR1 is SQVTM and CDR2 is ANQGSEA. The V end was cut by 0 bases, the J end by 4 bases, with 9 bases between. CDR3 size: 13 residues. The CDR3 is CSVEEPDSYGYTF. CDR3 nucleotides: TGCAGCGTTGAAGAGCCCGATAGCTATGGCTACACCTTC.

The CDR3 spells CASSFGGTQNTEAFF. Here the CDR3 DNA reads TGCGCCAGCAGTTTCGGGGGGACCCAAAACACTGAAGCTTTCTTT. J is TRBJ1-1 and V is TRBV5-1; weak D call: TRBD1 (5 bases). Germline values: CDR1 SGHRS, CDR2 YFSETQ. CDR3 length: 15 amino acids. Trimming pared 5 bases from V and 2 bases from J, leaving 16 bases between. Full variable domain (missing parts from reference TRBV5-1 and TRBJ1-1): KAGVTQTPRYLIKTRGQQVTLSCSPISGHRSVSWYQQTPGQGLQFLFEYFSETQRNKGNFPGRFSGRQFSNSRSEMNVSTLELGDSALYLCASSFGGTQNTEAFFGQGTRLTVV.

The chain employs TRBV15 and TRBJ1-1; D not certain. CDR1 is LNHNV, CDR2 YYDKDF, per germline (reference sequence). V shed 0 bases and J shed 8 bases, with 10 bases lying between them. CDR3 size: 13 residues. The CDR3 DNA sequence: TGTGCCACCAGCAGAGATTGGGAGAGAGAAGCTTTCTTT. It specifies CATSRDWEREAFF.

The CDR3 bases are TGTGCCTGGGCTAGCGGGATGGCAGATACGCAGTATTTT. It is translated as CAWASGMADTQYF. V and J are TRBV30 and TRBJ2-3; 9 bases are a match to TRBD2. This CDR3 has 13 residues. Germline lookup yields CDR1 GTSNPN and CDR2 SVGIG (reference sequence). The J segment lost 4 bases and the V segment lost 5 bases, leaving 4 bases of the junction unmatched.

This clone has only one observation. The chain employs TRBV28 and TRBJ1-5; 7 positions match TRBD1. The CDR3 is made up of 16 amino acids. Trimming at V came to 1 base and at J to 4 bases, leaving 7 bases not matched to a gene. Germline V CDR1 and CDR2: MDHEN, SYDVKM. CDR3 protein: CASSLSGDSTNQPQHF. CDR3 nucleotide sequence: TGTGCCAGCAGTTTATCTGGGGACAGCACTAATCAGCCCCAGCATTTT.

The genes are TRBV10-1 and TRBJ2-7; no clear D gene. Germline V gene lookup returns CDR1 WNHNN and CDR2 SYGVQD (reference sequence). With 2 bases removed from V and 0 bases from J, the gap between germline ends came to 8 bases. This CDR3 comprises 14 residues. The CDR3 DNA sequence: TGCGCCAGCAGTGAGGGAGTGGGCTCCTACGAGCAGTACTTC. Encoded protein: CASSEGVGSYEQYF.